Shown below are 3 T cell receptor beta chains from a single sample sequenced in a study of blood T cell repertoires in COVID-19. The repertoire was sequenced with immunoSEQ multiplex PCR; TCRdb's copy has only in-frame clones and lacks some. There are under 200,000 clones in the sample; 80% to 85% occur only once, and approximately 8% lies in the top ten. Sequencing was performed on PBMCs or T cells enriched from blood (not recorded which). All receptors come from a woman in her forties or fifties who had recovered from COVID-19.

The chain recombines TRBV7-2 with TRBJ2-3, with TRBD1 matching 10 bases. J lost 4 bases, V lost 5 bases, and 3 bases had no gene match. CDR3 length: 14 amino acids. CDR1 and CDR2 (germline): SGHTA, FQGNSA. The DNA for the CDR3 is TGTGCCAGCAGCCGGGACAGGGGTGCAGATACGCAGTATTTT. The encoded protein is CASSRDRGADTQYF.

This chain connects TRBV5-4 to TRBJ1-3, with a tentative D call TRBD1 (5 bases). This CDR3 has 16 residues. Germline values: CDR1 SGHNT, CDR2 YYREEE (reference sequence). Trimming removed 2 bases at V and 0 bases at J, with 12 bases between. CDR3 protein: CASSFGTGDSGNTIYF. The CDR3 coding sequence is TGTGCCAGCAGCTTTGGTACGGGGGACTCTGGAAACACCATATATTTT.

The chain couples TRBV14 to TRBJ2-3, with 7 bases fitting TRBD2. Germline CDR1 reads SGHDN; CDR2 reads FVKESK. V gave up 6 bases and J gave up 8 bases; unmatched junction bases: 11. This CDR3 region has 14 residues. CDR3 residues: CASRRIGTTGTQYF. In nucleotides, the CDR3 is TGTGCCAGCAGGCGGATTGGGACTACCGGTACGCAGTATTTT.